This T cell receptor (beta chain) came from a study of blood T cell dynamics during melanoma immunotherapy. About the study: Standard first-line treatment here was pembrolizumab or nivolumab plus ipilimumab in metastatic melanoma.

Only in-frame clones appear in the TCRdb table, and some are missing; sequencing was by immunoSEQ multiplex PCR. The data show 10,000 to 15,000 clones, roughly 84% seen once. CDR3 size: 17 residues. The V gene lost 5 bases and the J gene lost 8 bases, with 26 bases spanning the gap. The germline V gene encodes CDR1 LNHDA and CDR2 SQIVND (reference sequence). The sample's time point: pre-treatment baseline. This chain joins TRBV19 and TRBJ2-3; D may be TRBD1 or TRBD2 (6 bases each). This receptor was obtained from a human donor with melanoma. The material was blood, obtained from a patient treated with checkpoint blockade. CDR3: CASSGEYGGRPGGTQYF. CDR3 nucleotide sequence: TGTGCCAGTAGTGGCGAGTATGGGGGGCGACCTGGGGGTACGCAGTATTTT.